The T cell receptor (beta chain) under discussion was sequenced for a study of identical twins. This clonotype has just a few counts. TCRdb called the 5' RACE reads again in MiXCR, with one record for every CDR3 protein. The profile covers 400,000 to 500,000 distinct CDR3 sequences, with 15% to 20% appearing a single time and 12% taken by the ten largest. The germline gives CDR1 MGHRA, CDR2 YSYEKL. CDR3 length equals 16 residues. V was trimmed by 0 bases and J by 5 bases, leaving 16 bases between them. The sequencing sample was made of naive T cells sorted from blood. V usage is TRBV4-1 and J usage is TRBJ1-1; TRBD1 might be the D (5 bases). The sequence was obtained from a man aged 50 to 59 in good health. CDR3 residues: CASSQDRARVSTEAFF. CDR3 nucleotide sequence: TGCGCCAGCAGCCAAGATAGGGCCAGGGTATCGACTGAAGCTTTCTTT.